This T cell receptor beta chain was sequenced during a study of cytomegalovirus exposure and HLA in healthy donors. Study findings and constraints: According to a subsequent analysis, TCR clusters identified in the first cohort showed a tendency to co-occur across the 120 validation repertoires.

Concerning this clone: The antigen remains unidentified.

The donors were in the approximately 130-subject validation cohort, distinct from the 666-subject first cohort. The table came from immunoSEQ multiplex PCR; TCRdb's copy has only in-frame clones and leaves some out. The table shows approximately 230,000 clones, with approximately 84% occurring only once. This TCR was sampled from a man aged 18 to 30 in good health and CMV-seropositive. Sequencing used PBMCs.

The CDR3 is CASSLGFGYTEAFF. DNA of the CDR3: TGCGCCAGCAGCTTGGGGTTCGGGTACACTGAAGCTTTCTTT. The J gene is TRBJ1-1, the V gene TRBV5-1, with no clear D. Germline-derived CDR1 and CDR2 are SGHRS and YFSETQ. The CDR3 has 14 amino acids. V dropped 0 bases and J dropped 3 bases, with 9 bases sitting between them. The variable domain in full, completed from reference TRBV5-1 and TRBJ1-1, reads KAGVTQTPRYLIKTRGQQVTLSCSPISGHRSVSWYQQTPGQGLQFLFEYFSETQRNKGNFPGRFSGRQFSNSRSEMNVSTLELGDSALYLCASSLGFGYTEAFFGQGTRLTVV.